This TCR beta chain is from a study of T cells in Graves' hyperthyroidism and ophthalmopathy. Regarding the study as a whole: Blood held most thyroid clonotypes expanded above 0.001 frequency.

This CDR3 is 15 amino acids long. Trimming took 6 bases from V and 0 from J; bases not matched to a gene: 3. Germline-derived CDR1 and CDR2 are MDHEN and SYDVKM. This clonotype was counted many times. Its antigen is still unknown. Patients aged 18 to 65 with hyperthyroidism were newly diagnosed, with duration under 2 months. The TCR beta CDR3 regions underwent amplification using RNA transcripts as the source. Researchers ran a first-round RT-PCR on the TCR CDR3 using the HTBI primer set. MiXCR, applied by TCRdb to the multiplex PCR reads, yields one record per CDR3 protein. The table has more than 350,000 distinct CDR3 sequences, about 15% seen once.

The receptor's source is a woman aged 25 to 39 with Graves' hyperthyroidism that later progressed to Graves' ophthalmopathy. Specimen: blood. V and J are TRBV28 and TRBJ2-1, with 9 bases matching TRBD2. CDR3 in amino acids: CASRRSGSSYNEQFF. The DNA for the CDR3 is TGTGCCAGCAGACGTAGCGGGAGCTCCTACAATGAGCAGTTCTTC.